Shown below are 20 T cell receptor beta chains from a single sample sequenced in a study of T cells in Graves' hyperthyroidism and ophthalmopathy. The CDR3 regions of TCR beta were amplified from RNA transcripts. The HTBI primer set was used in a first-round RT-PCR of the TCR CDR3. MiXCR was run by TCRdb on the multiplex PCR reads, yielding one entry per CDR3 protein. The repertoire holds hundreds of thousands of distinct CDR3 sequences, with under 20% as singletons. Sequencing was performed on blood. The receptors stem from a woman aged 25 to 39 with Graves' hyperthyroidism.

V is TRBV6-1 and J is TRBJ1-5; D possibly corresponds to TRBD1 (5 bases). CDR1 is MNHNS, CDR2 SASEGT, per germline. This CDR3 contains 16 residues. V gave up 7 bases and J gave up 4 bases, with 20 bases separating them. CDR3: CASMGTTNLPNQPQHF. The CDR3 region has the DNA TGTGCCAGCATGGGGACGACGAACCTTCCAAATCAGCCCCAGCATTTT.

The sample holds one count of this clonotype. The gene calls are TRBV2 and TRBJ2-5, with D perhaps TRBD1 or TRBD2 (5 bases each). The CDR3 runs 15 residues. With 5 bases removed from V and 2 bases from J, the gap between germline ends came to 15 bases. Per germline, CDR1 SNHLY and CDR2 FYNNEI. CDR3 nucleotide sequence: TGTGCCAGCAGTTTCCACTCGGGGCCTCAAGAGACCCAGTACTTC. It specifies CASSFHSGPQETQYF.

At least ten counts were recorded for this clonotype. The chain has TRBV6-5 and TRBJ1-1; D remains unclear. The CDR3 runs to 13 residues. V lost 2 bases and J 1 base, leaving 5 bases between the germline ends. Germline-derived CDR1 and CDR2 are MNHEY and SVGAGI. CDR3 DNA sequence: TGTGCCAGCAGTTACCAGACGAACACTGAAGCTTTCTTT. Translation gives CASSYQTNTEAFF.

This clonotype was picked up many times. This rearrangement joins TRBV28 to TRBJ2-3, with D perhaps matching TRBD1 (6 bases). There are 15 residues in the CDR3. Germline lookup yields CDR1 MDHEN and CDR2 SYDVKM. V was cut by 6 bases and J by 3 bases, with 16 bases left in between. This CDR3 is CASSGGRGITDTQYF. The CDR3 DNA sequence: TGTGCCAGCAGCGGTGGCAGGGGAATAACAGATACGCAGTATTTT.

The rearrangement uses TRBV18 and TRBJ1-3; TRBD1 is a possible D gene (6 bases). V was cut by 3 bases and J by 0 bases, with 12 bases left in between. This CDR3 comprises 16 residues. Germline V lookup: CDR1 KGHSH, CDR2 LQKENI. This CDR3 reads CASSPSQDSSGNTIYF. CDR3 DNA sequence: TGTGCCAGCTCACCGAGCCAGGACAGCTCTGGAAACACCATATATTTT.

The chain joins TRBV10-1 to TRBJ1-3; D remains unclear. The CDR3 sequence is 13 residues long. Germline V CDR1 and CDR2: WNHNN, SYGVQD (reference sequence). V lost 10 bases, J lost 0 bases, and 10 bases lay in between. The CDR3, as DNA: TGCGCCACCAAACCCAGCTCTGGAAACACCATATATTTT. It is translated as CATKPSSGNTIYF.

In its sample, this clonotype was seen many times. The chain joins TRBV28 to TRBJ2-7, with TRBD2 identical over 13 bases. Losses at the gene ends were 10 bases for V and 3 bases for J; bases not matched to a gene: 15. The CDR3 runs to 17 residues. The germline V gene has CDR1 MDHEN and CDR2 SYDVKM. The CDR3 is CATRVWGGTSGIYEQYF. CDR3 in DNA: TGTGCCACTCGAGTGTGGGGAGGGACTAGCGGGATCTACGAGCAGTACTTC.

This sequence joins TRBV11-2 and TRBJ2-7, with 7 bases identical to TRBD2. CDR1 is SGHAT and CDR2 is FQNNGV in the germline V gene. The CDR3 loop spans 12 amino acids. The V segment lost 8 bases and the J segment 6 bases; nucleotides outside the gene matches: 7. The DNA of the CDR3 is TGTGCCAGCGGCCCCACGGGGGGCGAGCAGTACTTC. Translation: CASGPTGGEQYF.

This clonotype came up many times. The chain is built from TRBV3-1 and TRBJ2-1; D is unresolved. Germline V CDR1 and CDR2: LGHDT, YNNKEL (reference sequence). The CDR3 has 14 residues. Trimming took off 4 bases at V and 10 bases at J, with 17 bases between the two ends. DNA for the CDR3: TGTGCCAGCAGCCGAAAGGTACGAAACGGGGAGCAGTTCTTC. Translating gives CASSRKVRNGEQFF.

The table lists this clonotype with a count of one. The rearrangement uses TRBV6-1 and TRBJ1-1; D might be TRBD1 (5 bases). The ends were cut back, 7 bases at V and 1 base at J, with 13 bases in the middle. Germline-derived CDR1 and CDR2 are MNHNS and SASEGT. CDR3 length: 14 residues. In DNA, the CDR3 is TGTGCCAGCACCTCAGGACACAAGAACACTGAAGCTTTCTTT. Translation: CASTSGHKNTEAFF.

This clonotype was counted between two and nine times. This chain links TRBV20-1 with TRBJ2-1, with TRBD1 matching 7 bases. V was clipped by 0 bases and J by 7 bases; unmatched bases: 12. This CDR3 comprises 16 residues. Germline V gene lookup returns CDR1 DFQATT and CDR2 SNEGSKA (reference sequence). CDR3 protein: CSARDFQGVRVNEQFF. In DNA, the CDR3 is TGCAGTGCTAGAGATTTTCAGGGGGTAAGGGTTAATGAGCAGTTCTTC.

This clonotype was seen many times. V usage is TRBV12-3 or TRBV12-4 and J usage is TRBJ2-7, with D unresolved. The CDR3 spans 12 residues. V was trimmed by 7 bases and J by 6 bases, leaving 13 bases between them. The CDR3 reads CASTPDRAEQYF. In DNA form, the CDR3 reads TGTGCCAGCACCCCCGACCGAGCCGAGCAGTACTTC.

This clonotype was observed at least ten times. This chain joins TRBV10-3 and TRBJ1-5; D unclear. Germline V gene sequence: CDR1 ENHRY, CDR2 SYGVKD. V gave up 2 bases and J gave up 4 bases, with 12 bases separating them. The CDR3 consists of 15 residues. The CDR3 DNA reads TGTGCCATCAGTGAGGATGTACAGTGGAATCAGCCCCAGCATTTT. It yields the protein CAISEDVQWNQPQHF.

This clonotype has a count of ten or more. The chain carries TRBV6-1 and TRBJ1-2; D might be TRBD1 (6 bases). V was cut by 4 bases and J by 8 bases, with 11 bases left in between. Germline-derived CDR1 and CDR2 are MNHNS and SASEGT. The CDR3 contains 12 residues. CDR3 amino acids: CASSGSGEGYTF. The DNA of the CDR3 is TGTGCCAGCAGTGGCTCAGGGGAAGGCTACACCTTC.

Many counts were recorded for this clonotype. CDR3 sequence (DNA): TGTGCCAGCAGCCGTACAGGGGACTATGAGCAGTTCTTC. It codes for CASSRTGDYEQFF. The rearrangement uses TRBV28 and TRBJ2-1; perhaps TRBD1 as D (7 bases). The CDR3 runs 13 residues. Trimming removed 6 bases from V and 8 bases from J, with 14 bases in between. The germline CDR1 and CDR2 sequences are MDHEN and SYDVKM.

This clonotype has ten or more counts. V is TRBV5-6 and J is TRBJ2-2; D assignment may be TRBD1 or TRBD2 (5 bases each). Per the germline V gene, CDR1 is SGHDT and CDR2 is YYEEEE. V was pared by 7 bases and J by 0 bases, with 13 bases between. The CDR3 sequence is 15 residues long. In DNA form, the CDR3 reads TGTGCCAGCTCGAGGGGCCCCACGAACACCGGGGAGCTGTTTTTT. Its translation is CASSRGPTNTGELFF.

The gene calls are TRBV7-2 and TRBJ2-1, with no clear D. CDR3 length: 14 residues. The V end lost 1 base, the J end lost 9 bases, and 13 bases lay between the germline ends. Germline V gene sequence: CDR1 SGHTA, CDR2 FQGNSA. The CDR3 DNA follows: TGTGCCAGCAGCTTAGGTGGCCGCCCCGGTGAGCAGTTCTTC. It specifies CASSLGGRPGEQFF.

This clonotype was seen at least ten times. This chain joins TRBV27 and TRBJ1-2; TRBD1 is a possible D gene (6 bases). Germline V gene data show CDR1 as MNHEY and CDR2 as SMNVEV (reference sequence). The CDR3 is 14 amino acids. The V and J ends lost 0 bases and 4 bases respectively, with 9 bases between them. The CDR3 DNA reads TGTGCCAGCAGTTTATCGGGACACCTCTATGGCTACACCTTC. Translation: CASSLSGHLYGYTF.

The chain carries TRBV25-1 and TRBJ1-6, with 7 bases that match TRBD1. The CDR3 covers 14 residues. Trimming took 3 bases from V and 8 from J; bases not matched to a gene: 4. Germline V gene sequence: CDR1 MGHDK, CDR2 SYGVNS. Written as DNA, the CDR3 is TGTGCCAGCAGTGATGGGGACAGCTATTCACCCCTCCACTTT. It translates to CASSDGDSYSPLHF.

This chain uses TRBV4-3 with TRBJ2-5; TRBD2 might be the D (5 bases). Per germline, CDR1 LGHNA and CDR2 YSLEER. The CDR3 runs to 15 residues. Trimming took 1 base from V and 5 from J, leaving 14 bases between them. The DNA of the CDR3 is TGCGCCAGCAGCCAAGTGTCGGGATCTATTGAGACCCAGTACTTC. Translating it yields CASSQVSGSIETQYF.